The sequence of this T cell receptor beta chain was determined in a study of OX40 agonist ivuxolimab in advanced cancers. Across the study: Clinicians treated patients with ivuxolimab, an agonistic anti-OX40 (CD134) antibody. Patients were treated with intravenous ivuxolimab, dosed at 0.01 to 10 mg/kg and infused every 2 weeks. Broader study findings: There were also nonresponders showing low normalized T-cell clonal expansion. Partly responding patients at 0.1-3.0 mg/kg showed some of the smallest clonal expansion.

Remarks on this clone: Its specificity is not known.

TCRdb's copy holds only in-frame clones and misses some; the assay was immunoSEQ multiplex PCR. The sample includes about 77,000 clones, roughly 84% seen only once; the top ten take 6.2%. CDR3 length: 14 residues. CDR1 SGHVS and CDR2 FQNEAQ come from the germline V gene. V was trimmed by 5 bases and J by 3 bases, leaving 11 bases between them. This clonotype originated in an adult with an advanced solid tumor such as melanoma, head and neck, liver or kidney cancer. The input for sequencing was CD4+ or CD8+ T cells sorted from blood, taken in a trial of the OX40 agonist ivuxolimab. V gene TRBV7-8 combines with J gene TRBJ1-3, with D possibly TRBD1 on 6 matching bases. The CDR3 sequence is CASSPQGFGNTIYF. Here the CDR3 DNA reads TGTGCCAGCAGCCCTCAGGGGTTTGGAAACACCATATATTTT.